This TCR beta chain was captured by sequencing in a study of blood T cell repertoires in COVID-19. Overall study context: Specimens from acute and convalescent COVID-19 originated in the United States, Italy and Spain. Nucleic acid was either cDNA or gDNA, and it came from T cells, B-cell-depleted T cells, or PBMCs.

V shed 5 bases and J shed 8 bases, with 12 bases lying between them. CDR3 length: 13 amino acids. As processed by the authors: Amplification of reference gene primers provided the estimated nucleated cell counts. Sequenced by immunoSEQ multiplex PCR; TCRdb stores in-frame clones only, minus some. That table supplies the V and J calls and clone size; D and trimming were determined from the DNA. The data hold roughly 150,000 clones, with approximately 90% observed a single time. Sequenced input: peripheral blood. This receptor was obtained from a woman in her sixties or seventies with active COVID-19. V gene TRBV12-3 or TRBV12-4 combines with J gene TRBJ1-4; D might be TRBD1 (5 bases). CDR3 loop: CASSPAAGEKLFF. The DNA of the CDR3 is TGTGCCAGCAGTCCGGCGGCAGGGGAAAAACTGTTTTTT.